The 27 T cell receptor beta chains reported below all come from one sample, sequenced in a study of blood T cell repertoires in COVID-19. The table came from immunoSEQ multiplex PCR; TCRdb's copy has only in-frame clones and leaves some out. The sample contains about 320,000 clones, 86% of which appear only once. What was sequenced was PBMCs or T cells enriched from blood (not recorded which). Receptors were obtained from a woman aged 18-29 years who had recovered from COVID-19.

The chain is built from TRBV7-9 and TRBJ1-1; TRBD1 matches 9 bases. J gave up 5 bases and V 3 bases, and 4 bases lay outside the gene matches. This CDR3 contains 14 residues. From germline, CDR1 is SEHNR and CDR2 FQNEAQ (reference sequence). The CDR3 loop is CASSLTGGDTEAFF. In nucleotides, the CDR3 is TGTGCCAGCAGCTTGACAGGGGGAGATACTGAAGCTTTCTTT.

The chain couples TRBV15 to TRBJ1-1; D is ambiguous. CDR1 is LNHNV, CDR2 YYDKDF, per germline (reference sequence). Trimming took off 1 base at V and 4 bases at J, with 19 bases between the two ends. The CDR3 runs 17 residues. CDR3 in DNA: TGTGCCACCAGCAGAGGCGGACTGCTAGGGTGGGGCACTGAAGCTTTCTTT. It translates to CATSRGGLLGWGTEAFF.

The chain employs TRBV4-1 and TRBJ1-1; 7 nucleotides match TRBD1. Germline V gene data show CDR1 as MGHRA and CDR2 as YSYEKL. The J segment lost 1 base and the V segment lost 6 bases, leaving 5 bases of the junction unmatched. This CDR3 contains 14 residues. DNA of the CDR3: TGCGCCAGCAGAAGGGGACAGTCGAACACTGAAGCTTTCTTT. Translating it yields CASRRGQSNTEAFF.

This clone was seen only a few times. The rearrangement links TRBV28 to TRBJ1-2; D gene ambiguous. The CDR3 runs to 13 residues. From germline, CDR1 is MDHEN and CDR2 SYDVKM. Trimming stripped 6 bases from V and 3 bases from J, with 11 bases between. CDR3 region: CASRFGSDYGYTF. In DNA form, the CDR3 reads TGTGCCAGCAGGTTTGGCAGTGACTATGGCTACACCTTC.

A word on this clone: An end of the junction does not agree with germline; a read error may underlie this. This rearrangement joins TRBV7-7 to TRBJ2-5; D perhaps matches TRBD2 (6 bases). CDR1 is SSHAT, CDR2 FNYEAQ, per germline (reference sequence). The CDR3 extends over 13 amino acids. CDR3 sequence reads: CASSSGLQETQYF. In DNA, the CDR3 is TGTGCTAGCAGCTCGGGACTCCAAGAGACCCAGTACTTC.

The chain employs TRBV25-1 and TRBJ1-1; D is possibly TRBD1 (5 bases). Per germline, CDR1 MGHDK and CDR2 SYGVNS. This CDR3 is 14 amino acids long. V was clipped by 5 bases and J by 5 bases, with 15 bases between them. The CDR3 bases are TGTGCCAGCAGTAAGACAGCCATGGGGACTGAAGCTTTCTTT. It translates to CASSKTAMGTEAFF.

The CDR3: CASSQESHSYQETQYF. In DNA, the CDR3 is TGTGCCAGCAGCCAAGAGTCCCACTCGTACCAAGAGACCCAGTACTTC. The chain recombines TRBV4-2 with TRBJ2-5; D not certain. The V end was cut by 0 bases, the J end by 0 bases, with 11 bases between. Germline V gene data show CDR1 as LGHNA and CDR2 as YNFKEQ. The CDR3 length is 16 residues.

This clone is a singleton in its sample. The gene calls are TRBV2 and TRBJ2-5; D is perhaps TRBD2 (6 bases). Germline values: CDR1 SNHLY, CDR2 FYNNEI. The V end was cut by 0 bases, the J end by 0 bases, with 17 bases between. There are 18 residues in the CDR3. The CDR3 bases are TGTGCCAGCAGTGAAGCTCATTTCAGCGGGCCAGACCAAGAGACCCAGTACTTC. This codes for CASSEAHFSGPDQETQYF.

Comments on this clone: The junction departs from germline at one end; a sequencing error may be responsible. The V call is TRBV11-2, the J call TRBJ2-1, with 7 bases that match TRBD1. The CDR3 has 15 amino acids. Germline V gene sequence: CDR1 SGHAT, CDR2 FQNNGV. In DNA, the CDR3 is TGTGCCAGCAGTTTAGACAGGGCTGGGTACAATGAGCAGTTCTTC. Protein: CASSLDRAGYNEQFF.

V and J are TRBV30 and TRBJ2-3, with 8 bases aligning to TRBD2. CDR3 length equals 15 residues. V shed 2 bases, J shed 1 base, and the junction held 5 bases outside the gene matches. Germline CDR1 reads GTSNPN; CDR2 reads SVGIG (reference sequence). The CDR3 region is CAWSSAGGGTDTQYF. The CDR3 DNA reads TGTGCCTGGAGTAGTGCGGGGGGAGGCACAGATACGCAGTATTTT.

This clone turned up a few times. This rearrangement joins TRBV4-2 to TRBJ1-1, with D maybe TRBD1 (6 bases). The CDR3 has 13 residues. Germline V lookup: CDR1 LGHNA, CDR2 YNFKEQ. Trimming pared 6 bases from V and 0 bases from J, leaving 8 bases between. CDR3 region: CASRGQLNTEAFF. The CDR3 bases are TGTGCCAGCAGAGGACAGCTGAACACTGAAGCTTTCTTT.

V gene TRBV11-2 combines with J gene TRBJ1-1; D is unclear. Germline V lookup: CDR1 SGHAT, CDR2 FQNNGV. Trimming took 4 bases from V and 3 from J, leaving 18 bases between them. This CDR3 is 16 amino acids long. CDR3 nucleotide sequence: TGTGCCAGCAGCTCGTTGACTGACTATGAGGACACTGAAGCTTTCTTT. As protein: CASSSLTDYEDTEAFF.

This chain joins TRBV18 and TRBJ1-2; D not certain. Germline V lookup: CDR1 KGHSH, CDR2 LQKENI. CDR3 length: 14 residues. Trimming took off 3 bases at V and 4 bases at J, with 12 bases between the two ends. The CDR3 here is CASSPSSDFYGYTF. DNA for the CDR3: TGTGCCAGCTCACCCTCGAGTGATTTCTATGGCTACACCTTC.

V gene TRBV27 combines with J gene TRBJ2-7; D is undetermined. There are 13 residues in the CDR3. The germline gives CDR1 MNHEY, CDR2 SMNVEV (reference sequence). V was clipped by 0 bases and J by 3 bases, with 6 bases between them. CDR3 bases: TGTGCCAGCAGTTTATCGTCCGGCTACGAGCAGTACTTC. As protein: CASSLSSGYEQYF.

Here the CDR3 DNA reads TGCGCCAGCAAAGGAGGAGAACAGGGATTCTCCCGGGGCAATCAGCCCCAGCATTTT. Residues: CASKGGEQGFSRGNQPQHF. The chain is built from TRBV10-1 and TRBJ1-5; possibly TRBD1 for D (6 bases). CDR1 WNHNN and CDR2 SYGVQD come from the germline V gene (reference sequence). CDR3 length equals 19 residues. Trimming stripped 7 bases from V and 2 bases from J, with 27 bases between.

The genes are TRBV27 and TRBJ1-3; D may be TRBD1 (5 bases). The germline V gene has CDR1 MNHEY and CDR2 SMNVEV (reference sequence). This CDR3 contains 18 residues. V gave up 5 bases and J gave up 0 bases, with 20 bases separating them. CDR3 in DNA: TGTGCCAGCAGTCAGATCCCTCCAGGGCTCCGCTCTGGAAACACCATATATTTT. Encoded protein: CASSQIPPGLRSGNTIYF.

The chain uses TRBV7-2 and TRBJ2-5, with D maybe TRBD1 (5 bases). Germline CDR1 and CDR2: SGHTA and FQGNSA. The CDR3 is 15 residues long. The ends were cut back, 4 bases at V and 5 bases at J, with 17 bases in the middle. The CDR3 nucleotides are TGTGCCAGCAGCTCTCCGGTAGGGGTCCGGGAGACCCAGTACTTC. This translates into CASSSPVGVRETQYF.

The chain employs TRBV30 and TRBJ1-2; D may be TRBD1 (6 bases). CDR1 is GTSNPN and CDR2 is SVGIG in the germline V gene (reference sequence). V was shortened by 3 bases and J by 2 bases, with 13 bases between the two germline ends. This CDR3 is built from 14 residues. CDR3 sequence reads: CAWSLRGSNYGYTF. The CDR3 DNA sequence: TGTGCCTGGAGCCTCAGGGGCTCCAACTATGGCTACACCTTC.

This chain connects TRBV19 to TRBJ1-1, with 8 bases that match TRBD1. The CDR3 totals 14 residues. After removal of 5 bases from V and 1 base from J, the junction contained 3 bases not matched to a gene. Germline V CDR1 and CDR2: LNHDA, SQIVND (reference sequence). CDR3 DNA sequence: TGTGCCAGTAGTTGGACAGGGCCGAACACTGAAGCTTTCTTT. This encodes CASSWTGPNTEAFF.

This rearrangement joins TRBV5-8 to TRBJ2-7, with 9 bases fitting TRBD1. Germline CDR1 reads SGHTS; CDR2 reads YDEGEE. The CDR3 length is 15 residues. V lost 3 bases to trimming and J lost 0 bases; unmatched junction nucleotides: 4. CDR3 nucleotides: TGTGCCAGCAGCTCGACAGGGGGTACCTCCTACGAGCAGTACTTC. Amino acids: CASSSTGGTSYEQYF.

This sequence joins TRBV14 and TRBJ2-5, with D uncertain. Germline loops: CDR1 SGHDN, CDR2 FVKESK. This CDR3 comprises 13 residues. V shed 3 bases and J shed 7 bases, with 12 bases lying between them. CDR3 in DNA: TGTGCCAGCAGCCACGGCCCCTCAGGGACCCAGTACTTC. This encodes CASSHGPSGTQYF.

The rearrangement links TRBV9 to TRBJ2-1; 7 bases are shared with TRBD1. V was pared by 3 bases and J by 6 bases, with 9 bases of the junction left unmatched. Germline V gives CDR1 SGDLS, CDR2 YYNGEE. This CDR3 region has 15 residues. CDR3 sequence reads: CASSDPRGPSNEQFF. DNA for the CDR3: TGTGCCAGCAGCGATCCGAGGGGGCCTAGCAATGAGCAGTTCTTC.

The V and J genes are TRBV28 and TRBJ1-3; D is perhaps TRBD1 (6 bases). Deletions cut 6 bases from V and 0 bases from J, with 15 bases between. In germline, CDR1 is MDHEN, CDR2 SYDVKM. The CDR3 is made up of 16 amino acids. CDR3 bases: TGTGCCAGCAGGACCGGGGGGGCAAACTCTGGAAACACCATATATTTT. Translated, it gives CASRTGGANSGNTIYF.

This chain joins TRBV27 and TRBJ2-7; the D is unclear. The CDR3 totals 13 residues. Germline CDR1 reads MNHEY; CDR2 reads SMNVEV (reference sequence). Trimming stripped 3 bases from V and 3 bases from J, with 9 bases between. Here the CDR3 reads CASSLGVGYEQYF. DNA for the CDR3: TGTGCCAGCAGTTTGGGCGTTGGCTACGAGCAGTACTTC.

The rearrangement links TRBV7-8 to TRBJ1-5; 10 nucleotides match TRBD1. The germline CDR1 and CDR2 sequences are SGHVS and FQNEAQ. V dropped 3 bases and J dropped 6; count of bases not matched to a gene: 5. CDR3 size: 15 residues. For the CDR3, the DNA is TGTGCCAGCAGCTTCCAGGGACAGGGGTTTCAGCCCCAGCATTTT. This encodes CASSFQGQGFQPQHF.

The chain recombines TRBV29-1 with TRBJ1-2, with D perhaps TRBD1 (6 bases). CDR3 length: 15 amino acids. Germline V gene sequence: CDR1 SQVTM, CDR2 ANQGSEA. Between the trimmed V and J ends, which lost 1 base and 0 bases, there was a span of 12 bases. CDR3 coding DNA: TGCAGCGTTGAAGGGGGTCAGGGGACTAACTATGGCTACACCTTC. Its translation is CSVEGGQGTNYGYTF.

The J gene is TRBJ1-1, the V gene TRBV5-4, with D possibly TRBD1 on 5 matching bases. This CDR3 has 16 residues. Trimming took 5 bases from V and 0 from J, leaving 17 bases between them. Germline V CDR1 and CDR2: SGHNT, YYREEE (reference sequence). CDR3 sequence (DNA): TGTGCCAGCAGTCCCCCTTTAGGGGCAATGAACACTGAAGCTTTCTTT. Its protein product is CASSPPLGAMNTEAFF. The whole variable domain, remainder taken from reference TRBV5-4 and TRBJ1-1, is ETGVTQSPTHLIKTRGQQVTLRCSSQSGHNTVSWYQQALGQGPQFIFQYYREEENGRGNFPPRFSGLQFPNYSSELNVNALELDDSALYLCASSPPLGAMNTEAFFGQGTRLTVV.